The present TCR beta chain was sequenced within a study of T cells in Graves' hyperthyroidism and ophthalmopathy. Amplification yielded TCR beta CDR3 regions, with RNA transcripts as the source. Researchers ran a first-round RT-PCR on the TCR CDR3 using the HTBI primer set. TCRdb itself ran the multiplex PCR reads through MiXCR, one entry per CDR3 protein. This sample carries some 500,000 distinct CDR3 sequences, 14% of them seen once, and the ten largest clones take less than 20%. This clonotype was recorded at least ten times. Graves' hyperthyroidism was deemed stable given no ophthalmopathy progression within 18 months. Diagnostic assessment was based on clinical symptoms, serum thyroxine and TRAb, thyroid ultrasound and orbital computed tomography. The PBMCs studied were ones that came from 10 ml fresh peripheral blood. The ends were cut back, 4 bases at V and 7 bases at J, with 17 bases in the middle. The CDR3 consists of 14 residues.

Sequencing input: blood. J is TRBJ2-7 and V is TRBV12-3 or TRBV12-4; tentatively, D is TRBD2 (6 bases). The clonotype originates from a woman in her late teens or twenties with Graves' hyperthyroidism. This CDR3 reads CASSWEDGGGEQYF. Written as DNA, the CDR3 is TGTGCCAGCAGTTGGGAGGACGGCGGTGGTGAGCAGTACTTC.